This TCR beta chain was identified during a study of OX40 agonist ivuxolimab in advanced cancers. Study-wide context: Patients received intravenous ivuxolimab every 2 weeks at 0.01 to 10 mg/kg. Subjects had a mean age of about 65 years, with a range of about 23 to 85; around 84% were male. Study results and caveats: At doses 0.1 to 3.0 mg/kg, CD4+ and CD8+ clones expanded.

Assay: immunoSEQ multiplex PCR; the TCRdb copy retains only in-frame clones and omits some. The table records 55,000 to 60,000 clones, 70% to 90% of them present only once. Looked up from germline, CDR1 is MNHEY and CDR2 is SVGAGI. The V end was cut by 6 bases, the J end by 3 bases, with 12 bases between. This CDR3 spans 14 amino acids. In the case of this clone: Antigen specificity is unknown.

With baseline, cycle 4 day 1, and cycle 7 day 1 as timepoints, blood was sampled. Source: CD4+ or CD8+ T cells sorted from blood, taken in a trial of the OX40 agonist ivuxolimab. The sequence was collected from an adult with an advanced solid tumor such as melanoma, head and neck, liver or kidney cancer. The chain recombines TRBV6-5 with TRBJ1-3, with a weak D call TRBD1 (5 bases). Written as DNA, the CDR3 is TGTGCCAGCAGCAAAAGGGGCGGTGGAAACACCATATATTTT. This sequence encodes CASSKRGGGNTIYF.